The sequence of this T cell receptor (beta chain) was determined in a study of PD-L1 blockade in urothelial cancer. The junction had 3 bases not matched to a gene; V was cut back by 3 bases and J by 5 bases. This CDR3 spans 13 amino acids. CDR1 and CDR2 (germline): SGHAT, FQNNGV. Sequenced by immunoSEQ multiplex PCR; TCRdb stores in-frame clones only, minus some. Of 40,000 to 45,000 clones listed, 80% to 90% were seen once; the top ten hold roughly 16%. Indicated time point: peripheral blood 6 weeks after treatment start. Sequencing was performed on PBMCs, taken around atezolizumab (anti-PD-L1) treatment. This clonotype was obtained from a man in his sixties with urothelial cancer. J is TRBJ1-1 and V is TRBV11-2; 7 bases agree with TRBD1. The DNA for the CDR3 is TGTGCCAGCAGCTTTACAGGGGAGACTGAAGCTTTCTTT. Translating it yields CASSFTGETEAFF.